This T cell receptor (beta chain) originates from a study of blood T cell repertoires in COVID-19. Study summary: Sources were T cells, B-cell-depleted T cells, or PBMCs; the material itself was cDNA or gDNA.

Measured with immunoSEQ multiplex PCR; TCRdb has only the in-frame clones, and not every one. The table records roughly 400,000 clones, around 90% of them present only once. Germline CDR1 reads SQVTM; CDR2 reads ANQGSEA. The CDR3 is 12 residues long. Trimming pared 3 bases from V and 4 bases from J, leaving 9 bases between. The V call is TRBV29-1, the J call TRBJ1-1; perhaps TRBD1 as D (5 bases). The sequenced material came from PBMCs or T cells enriched from blood (not recorded which). The origin of this receptor is a man aged 18 to 35 who had recovered from COVID-19. This CDR3 reads CSVDRQTTEAFF. DNA for the CDR3: TGCAGCGTTGATCGACAGACCACTGAAGCTTTCTTT.